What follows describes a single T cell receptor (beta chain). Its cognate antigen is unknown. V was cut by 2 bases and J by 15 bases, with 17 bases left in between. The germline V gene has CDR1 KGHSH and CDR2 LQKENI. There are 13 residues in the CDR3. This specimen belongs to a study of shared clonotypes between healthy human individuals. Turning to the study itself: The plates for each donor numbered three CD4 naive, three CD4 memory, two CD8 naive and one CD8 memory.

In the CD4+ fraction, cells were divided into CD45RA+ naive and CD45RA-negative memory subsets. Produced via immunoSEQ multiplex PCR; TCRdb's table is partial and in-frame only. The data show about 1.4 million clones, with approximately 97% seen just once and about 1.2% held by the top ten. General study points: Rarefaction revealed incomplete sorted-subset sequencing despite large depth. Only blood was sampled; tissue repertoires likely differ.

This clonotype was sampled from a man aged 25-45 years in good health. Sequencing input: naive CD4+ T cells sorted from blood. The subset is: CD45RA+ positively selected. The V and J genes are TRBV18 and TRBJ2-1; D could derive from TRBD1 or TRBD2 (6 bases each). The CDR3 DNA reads TGTGCCAGCTCACCAGACCCGGGGGCGGAATGGTTCTTC. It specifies CASSPDPGAEWFF.